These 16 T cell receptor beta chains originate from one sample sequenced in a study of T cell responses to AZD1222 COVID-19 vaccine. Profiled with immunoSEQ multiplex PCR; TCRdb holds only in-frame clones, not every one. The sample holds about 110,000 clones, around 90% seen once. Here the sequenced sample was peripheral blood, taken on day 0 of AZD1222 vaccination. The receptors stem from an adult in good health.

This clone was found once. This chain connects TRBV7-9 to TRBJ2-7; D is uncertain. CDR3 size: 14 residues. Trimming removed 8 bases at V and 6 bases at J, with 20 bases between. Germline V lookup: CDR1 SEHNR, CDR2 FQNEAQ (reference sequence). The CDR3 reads CASSPLAPGREQYF. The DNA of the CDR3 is TGTGCCAGCTCCCCCCTGGCCCCGGGCCGCGAGCAGTACTTC.

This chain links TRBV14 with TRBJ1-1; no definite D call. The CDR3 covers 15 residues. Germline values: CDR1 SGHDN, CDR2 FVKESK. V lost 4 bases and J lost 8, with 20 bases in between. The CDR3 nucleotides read TGTGCCAGCAGCCTCCCCCTAGGCGGCGTCACCGAAGCTTTCTTT. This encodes CASSLPLGGVTEAFF.

The CDR3 DNA is TGTGCCTGGGAAGACAGTCACTCCTACGAGCAGTACTTC. Protein sequence: CAWEDSHSYEQYF. The chain employs TRBV30 and TRBJ2-7; D is possibly TRBD1 (5 bases). Trimming shortened V by 5 bases and J by 0 bases, and 11 bases separated the two germline ends. This CDR3 comprises 13 residues. Per germline, CDR1 GTSNPN and CDR2 SVGIG (reference sequence).

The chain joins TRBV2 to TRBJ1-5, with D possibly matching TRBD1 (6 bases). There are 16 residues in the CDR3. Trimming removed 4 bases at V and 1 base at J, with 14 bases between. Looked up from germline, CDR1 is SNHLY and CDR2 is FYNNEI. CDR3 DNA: TGTGCCAGCAGTGGGTCGGGACACCGAAGCAATCAGCCCCAGCATTTT. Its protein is CASSGSGHRSNQPQHF. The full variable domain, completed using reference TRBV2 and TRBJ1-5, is EPEVTQTPSHQVTQMGQEVILRCVPISNHLYFYWYRQILGQKVEFLVSFYNNEISEKSEIFDDQFSVERPDGSNFTLKIRSTKLEDSAMYFCASSGSGHRSNQPQHFGDGTRLSIL.

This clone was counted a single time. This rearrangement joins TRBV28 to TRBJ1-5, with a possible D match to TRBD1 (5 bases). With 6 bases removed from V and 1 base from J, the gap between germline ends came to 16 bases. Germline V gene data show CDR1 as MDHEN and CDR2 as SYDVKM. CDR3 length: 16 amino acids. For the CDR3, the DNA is TGTGCCAGCAGCCCCAGTTGGGGGACGAGCAATCAGCCCCAGCATTTT. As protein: CASSPSWGTSNQPQHF.

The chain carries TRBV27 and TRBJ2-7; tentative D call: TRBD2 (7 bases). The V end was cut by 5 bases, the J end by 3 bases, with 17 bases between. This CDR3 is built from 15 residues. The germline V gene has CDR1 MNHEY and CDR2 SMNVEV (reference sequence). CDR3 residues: CASSTRGGGGYEQYF. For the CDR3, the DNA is TGTGCCAGCAGTACCCGCGGGGGAGGGGGCTACGAGCAGTACTTC.

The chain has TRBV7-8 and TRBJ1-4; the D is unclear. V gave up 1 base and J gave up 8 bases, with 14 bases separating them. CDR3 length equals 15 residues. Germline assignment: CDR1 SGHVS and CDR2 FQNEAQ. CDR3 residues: CASSLVATRSEKLFF. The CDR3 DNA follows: TGTGCCAGCAGCTTAGTGGCGACACGTAGCGAAAAACTGTTTTTT.

CDR3 residues: CASSQVSGRRLYGYTF. CDR3 DNA: TGTGCCAGCAGCCAGGTATCGGGGCGCCGCCTCTATGGCTACACCTTC. The J gene is TRBJ1-2, the V gene TRBV14; the D gene is possibly TRBD1 (5 bases). Trimming pared 3 bases from V and 4 bases from J, leaving 18 bases between. The CDR3 is 16 residues long. Germline V lookup: CDR1 SGHDN, CDR2 FVKESK.

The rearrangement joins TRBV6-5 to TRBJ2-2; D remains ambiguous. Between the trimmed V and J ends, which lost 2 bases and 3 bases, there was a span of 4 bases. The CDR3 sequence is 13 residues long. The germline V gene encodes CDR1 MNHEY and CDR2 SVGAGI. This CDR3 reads CASSYEYTGELFF. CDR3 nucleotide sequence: TGTGCCAGCAGTTACGAATACACCGGGGAGCTGTTTTTT.

This CDR3 reads CASSSSLNTGELFF. As DNA, the CDR3 is TGTGCCAGCAGCTCCTCCCTTAACACCGGGGAGCTGTTTTTT. The genes are TRBV7-9 and TRBJ2-2, with D hard to call. The length of the CDR3 is 14 residues. Trimming took 4 bases from V and 2 from J, leaving 8 bases between them. Germline CDR1 is SEHNR and CDR2 is FQNEAQ (reference sequence).

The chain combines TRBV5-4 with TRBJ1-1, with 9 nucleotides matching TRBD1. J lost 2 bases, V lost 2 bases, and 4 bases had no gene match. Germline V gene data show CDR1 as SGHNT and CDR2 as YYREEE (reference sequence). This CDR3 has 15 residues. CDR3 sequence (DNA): TGTGCCAGCAGCTTCCGGGACAGGGACAACACTGAAGCTTTCTTT. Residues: CASSFRDRDNTEAFF.

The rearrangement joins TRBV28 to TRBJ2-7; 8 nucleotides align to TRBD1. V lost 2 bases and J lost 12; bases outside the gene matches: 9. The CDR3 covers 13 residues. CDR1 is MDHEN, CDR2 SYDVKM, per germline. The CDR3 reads CASSLQGPTGGYF. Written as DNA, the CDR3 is TGTGCCAGCAGTTTACAGGGGCCAACAGGGGGGTACTTC.

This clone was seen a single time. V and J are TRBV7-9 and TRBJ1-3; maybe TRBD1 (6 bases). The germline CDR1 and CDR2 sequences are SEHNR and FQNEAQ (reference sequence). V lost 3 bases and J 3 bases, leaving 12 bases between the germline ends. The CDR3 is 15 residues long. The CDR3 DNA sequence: TGTGCCAGCAGCTTCCGGGGGCAGGATGGAAACACCATATATTTT. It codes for CASSFRGQDGNTIYF.

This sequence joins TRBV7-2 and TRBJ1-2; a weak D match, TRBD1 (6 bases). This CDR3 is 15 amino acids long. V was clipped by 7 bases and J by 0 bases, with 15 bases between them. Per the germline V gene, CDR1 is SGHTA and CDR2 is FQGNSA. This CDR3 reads CASTTGPYSNYGYTF. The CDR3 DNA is TGTGCCAGCACAACAGGGCCCTATTCTAACTATGGCTACACCTTC.

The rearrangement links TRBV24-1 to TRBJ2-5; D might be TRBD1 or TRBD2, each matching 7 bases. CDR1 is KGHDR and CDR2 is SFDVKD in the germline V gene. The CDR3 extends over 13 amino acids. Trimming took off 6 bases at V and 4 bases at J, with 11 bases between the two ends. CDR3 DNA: TGTGCCACCAGTCAGGGGGGGAGAGAGACCCAGTACTTC. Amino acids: CATSQGGRETQYF.

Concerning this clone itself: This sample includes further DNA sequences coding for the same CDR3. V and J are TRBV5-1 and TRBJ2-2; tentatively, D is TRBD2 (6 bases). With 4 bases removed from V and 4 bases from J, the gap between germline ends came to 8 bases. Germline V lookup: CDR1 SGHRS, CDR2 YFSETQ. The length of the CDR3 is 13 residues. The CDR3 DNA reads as TGCGCCAGCAGCACCGGGGGCACCGGGGAGCTGTTTTTT. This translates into CASSTGGTGELFF. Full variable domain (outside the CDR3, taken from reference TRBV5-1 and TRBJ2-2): KAGVTQTPRYLIKTRGQQVTLSCSPISGHRSVSWYQQTPGQGLQFLFEYFSETQRNKGNFPGRFSGRQFSNSRSEMNVSTLELGDSALYLCASSTGGTGELFFGEGSRLTVL.